This TCR beta chain stems from a study of T cells in localized non-small cell lung cancer (dated by TCRdb to about 2020). Study-level background: T cell repertoires of about 230 early-stage NSCLC patients were analyzed, with tumors being compared against uninvolved tumor-adjacent lungs. The cohort comprised 236 treatment-naïve NSCLC patients with resected, localized lung tumors. A mean age of around 66 years was recorded for the NSCLC patients, of whom approximately 130 were male and about a hundred were female.

At diagnosis, peripheral blood, uninvolved tumor-adjacent lung and tumor were collected and stored as a combination of fresh-frozen and FFPE material. For TCR repertoire profiling, blood samples were analyzed in the form of peripheral blood mononuclear cells. Findings and caveats that apply to the study as a whole: A median of around 60 of the top 100 tumor clones turned up in the paired uninvolved adjacent lung, and 25 to 30 of those clones also ranked among the top 100 of that same adjacent lung. Longer overall survival was associated with higher T cell density in blood, whereas shorter survival was associated with higher clonality in adjacent lung. Because of the exploratory design, TCR variables were selected using unadjusted p-values without false-discovery rate correction. Uninvolved tumor-adjacent lung showed the highest T cell clonality, higher than tumor, which suggests more focused antigenic responses in the uninvolved tumor-adjacent lung. Because multi-region sequencing of the tumors was not done, intratumor heterogeneity could not be ruled out.

On this clone: The antigen it binds to is not known. Base qualities are missing; no much larger clone stands one base away.

TCR beta CDR3 regions were sequenced from DNA using the immunoSEQ Assay. As for the authors' bioinformatics: To compute T cell density, TCR beta template counts were normalized to usable DNA, which was estimated by amplifying housekeeping genes. Using the preseqR package, richness was estimated by extrapolating to 120,000 templates for tissue samples and 400,000 templates for PBMC samples. Clonality was defined as one minus Pielou's evenness. Differential abundance testing on productive amino-acid clonotypes, with a minimum total count of 5 and an alpha of 0.1, was used to identify tissue-enriched TCRs. The Jaccard Index and the Morisita Overlap Index were used to quantify repertoire overlap between compartments. GLIPH grouped TCR beta CDR3s together with public tetramer-defined viral CDR3s, and a viral motif had to include at least three viral sequences and also show V-gene enrichment. Entries here come from immuneACCESS through TCRdb and include only in-frame sequences with V and J called. Some clones fail to appear in such tables; in the studies checked, an unresolved V gene covers under half of the shortfall, and the cause of the remainder is unknown. The V and J calls and clone size are taken from that table; D and trimming were inferred from the DNA. This sample has around 91,000 clones in its table, and around 90% of those were observed once. About 15% of the sample is taken by the ten largest.

The CDR3 measures 20 amino acids from cysteine to phenylalanine. Solely the CDR3 DNA is kept, with 60 bases framed from the first base. Sequences were derived from peripheral blood, sampled before any cancer treatment. The sequence came from a man aged 35 to 69 with stage I squamous cell lung carcinoma. The V and J segments used are TRBV21-1 and TRBJ1-6; the D call in the table, TRBD1, was not verified against the DNA. TRBV21-1 is tagged as a pseudogene. The CDR3 reads CASSLFPGQGRFGENSPLHF. The DNA sequence reads TGTGCCAGCAGCCTTTTTCCGGGACAGGGCCGTTTTGGCGAAAATTCACCCCTCCACTTT.